In this sample, the clone carrying this T cell receptor beta chain turned up a few times. The authors ran a second PCR of 7 to 11 cycles using a sample-barcoded 5' primer and a J-beta primer mix. Using its own MiXCR run on the 5' RACE reads, TCRdb lists one record per CDR3 protein. Of over 1,500,000 distinct CDR3 sequences in the sample, just under 50% are singletons; the top ten hold roughly 2.1%. The CDR3 runs 12 residues. Per germline, CDR1 SGHTA and CDR2 FQGNSA. Trimming stripped 2 bases from V and 4 bases from J, with 5 bases between. These data originate in a study of blood T cells in healthy people across ages. Study as a whole: There was about one barcoded beta molecule captured by template switching per two T cells.

V is TRBV7-2 and J is TRBJ1-2; no firm D call. The sequence was obtained from a middle-aged woman in good health. The sample was blood. CDR3 loop: CASSLFAYGYTF. CDR3 coding DNA: TGTGCCAGCAGCTTATTTGCCTATGGCTACACCTTC. The full variable domain, in which reference TRBV7-2 and TRBJ1-2 provide the parts outside the CDR3, is GAGVSQSPSNKVTEKGKDVELRCDPISGHTALYWYRQSLGQGLEFLIYFQGNSAPDKSGLPSDRFSAERTGGSVSTLTIQRTQQEDSAVYLCASSLFAYGYTFGSGTRLTVV.